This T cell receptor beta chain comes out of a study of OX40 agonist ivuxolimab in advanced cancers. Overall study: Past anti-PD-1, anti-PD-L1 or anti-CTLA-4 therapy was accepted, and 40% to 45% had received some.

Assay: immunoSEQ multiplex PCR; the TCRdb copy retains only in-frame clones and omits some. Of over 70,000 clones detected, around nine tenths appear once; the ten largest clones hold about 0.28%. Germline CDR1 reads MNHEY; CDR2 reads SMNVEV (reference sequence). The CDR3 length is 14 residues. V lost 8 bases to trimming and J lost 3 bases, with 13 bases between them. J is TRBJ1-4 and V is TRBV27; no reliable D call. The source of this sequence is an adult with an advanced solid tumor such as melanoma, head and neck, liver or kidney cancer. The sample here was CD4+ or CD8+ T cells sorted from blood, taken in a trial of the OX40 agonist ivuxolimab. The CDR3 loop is CASSLRGSNEKLFF. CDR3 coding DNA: TGTGCCAGCTCCCTCCGGGGTTCTAATGAAAAACTGTTTTTT.